The 10 T cell receptor beta chains reported below all come from one sample, sequenced in a study of monozygotic twins with inflammatory bowel disease. TCRdb re-called the 5' RACE reads and catalogs CDR3 proteins one per entry, DNA excluded. In all, the sample yields a few hundred thousand distinct CDR3 sequences. Sequenced material: blood. The receptors derive from a human donor with ulcerative colitis or Crohn's disease, or a healthy co-twin of an affected twin (not recorded which).

The chain employs TRBV19 and TRBJ2-3; the TCRdb call, TRBD2, lacks DNA for checking. CDR3 size: 17 residues. CDR1 LNHDA and CDR2 SQIVND come from the germline V gene (reference sequence). CDR3 sequence reads: CASSIYLAGGPEDTQYF.

The chain uses TRBV12-3 or TRBV12-4 and TRBJ1-2. The CDR3 runs 13 residues. CDR3 region: CATTDVSNYGYTF.

The CDR3 spells CASSRGDRGLSSYNEQFF. The V call is TRBV6-4, the J call TRBJ2-1; TCRdb gives TRBD1 as the D gene, but with no DNA this cannot be confirmed. This CDR3 contains 18 residues. Germline V lookup: CDR1 MRHNA, CDR2 SNTAGT.

The V call is TRBV7-2, the J call TRBJ2-2; without DNA, the TCRdb call of TRBD1 cannot be checked. CDR1 is SGHTA and CDR2 is FQGNSA in the germline V gene. This CDR3 contains 15 residues. The CDR3 loop is CASSPRGTNTGELFF.

This rearrangement joins TRBV7-7 to TRBJ2-1; TCRdb's D call of TRBD2 is untestable without DNA. Germline-derived CDR1 and CDR2 are SSHAT and FNYEAQ (reference sequence). This CDR3 region has 13 residues. This CDR3 reads CASSPGGTNEQFF.

The J gene is TRBJ2-2, the V gene TRBV29-1; TCRdb's D gene call, TRBD1, goes unchecked for lack of DNA. There are 14 residues in the CDR3. Germline V gene sequence: CDR1 SQVTM, CDR2 ANQGSEA. This CDR3 reads CSVAGTGRTGELFF.

The chain links TRBV20-1 to TRBJ2-4; the TCRdb D gene call, TRBD1, has no DNA to confirm it. Germline values: CDR1 DFQATT, CDR2 SNEGSKA (reference sequence). This CDR3 spans 18 amino acids. The CDR3 protein is CSARGSDRASLTKNIQYF.

The chain couples TRBV20-1 to TRBJ2-3; lacking DNA, the TRBD2 call made by TCRdb goes unchecked. Germline V gives CDR1 DFQATT, CDR2 SNEGSKA (reference sequence). The CDR3 is 15 residues long. This chain's CDR3 is CSARGISGSTDTQYF.

The chain recombines TRBV7-9 with TRBJ1-4; as DNA is missing, the TRBD1 call by TCRdb cannot be tested. This CDR3 comprises 16 residues. The germline gives CDR1 SEHNR, CDR2 FQNEAQ (reference sequence). The CDR3 sequence: CASSSGGGVGNEKLFF.

The V and J genes are TRBV7-8 and TRBJ1-5; TCRdb proposes TRBD1, but this gene call is untestable without DNA. This CDR3 region has 15 residues. Per the germline V gene, CDR1 is SGHVS and CDR2 is FQNEAQ. Here the CDR3 reads CASSTDRGKNQPQHF.